The rows below give T cell receptor beta chains drawn from one sample of a study of OX40 agonist ivuxolimab in advanced cancers. Only in-frame clones appear in the TCRdb table, and some are missing; sequencing was by immunoSEQ multiplex PCR. Here the sample spans 50,000 or so clones, roughly 84% being singletons. The material was CD4+ or CD8+ T cells sorted from blood, obtained in a trial of the OX40 agonist ivuxolimab. These TCRs come from an adult with an advanced solid tumor such as melanoma, head and neck, liver or kidney cancer. Each CDR3 is given with its conserved first and last residue. A D gene is named only where the DNA matches it firmly. Clone size is not always given. Where it is, it says once, few, many or a class for expanded clones.

j_call: TRBJ2-7
clone_size: NA
d_call: NA
v_call: TRBV27
cdr3_nt: TGTGCCAGCAGTCCAAGGGGCGTTCGGGCCTACGAGCAGTACTTC
cdr3_aa: CASSPRGVRAYEQYF

j_call: TRBJ2-3
clone_size: NA
d_call: TRBD2
v_call: TRBV6-1
cdr3_nt: TGTGCCAGCAGTGACCTAGCGGGGGTCACAGATACGCAGTATTTT
cdr3_aa: CASSDLAGVTDTQYF

j_call: TRBJ2-3
clone_size: NA
d_call: TRBD2
v_call: TRBV18
cdr3_nt: TGTGCCAGCTCACCAGGGATAGCGGGCCCAGACACAGATACGCAGTATTTT
cdr3_aa: CASSPGIAGPDTDTQYF

j_call: TRBJ2-1
clone_size: NA
d_call: NA
v_call: TRBV6-5
cdr3_nt: TGTGCCAGCAGTCGCCGAAGCTCCTACAATGAGCAGTTCTTC
cdr3_aa: CASSRRSSYNEQFF

j_call: TRBJ2-7
clone_size: NA
d_call: NA
v_call: TRBV6-5
cdr3_nt: TGTGCCAGCAGTAATTTAGCGGGGACAGGGAACGAGCAGTACTTC
cdr3_aa: CASSNLAGTGNEQYF

j_call: TRBJ1-1
clone_size: NA
d_call: NA
v_call: TRBV10-3
cdr3_nt: TGTGCCATCAGACGGTCGAACACTGAAGCTTTCTTT
cdr3_aa: CAIRRSNTEAFF

j_call: TRBJ2-7
clone_size: few
d_call: TRBD1
v_call: TRBV7-9
cdr3_nt: TGTGCCAGCAGCTTCGGACAGGGTAAGCAGTACTTC
cdr3_aa: CASSFGQGKQYF

j_call: TRBJ1-2
clone_size: NA
d_call: NA
v_call: TRBV30
cdr3_nt: TGTGCCTGGAGTCGGGACCTGCTTGGCTACACCTTC
cdr3_aa: CAWSRDLLGYTF

j_call: TRBJ1-6
clone_size: NA
d_call: NA
v_call: TRBV21-1
cdr3_nt: TGTGCCAGCAGCCACAGAGTCCCCAATTCACCCCTCCACTTT
cdr3_aa: CASSHRVPNSPLHF

j_call: TRBJ1-4
clone_size: NA
d_call: NA
v_call: TRBV27
cdr3_nt: TGTGCCAGCAGCACAAGACAGAATAATGAAAAACTGTTTTTT
cdr3_aa: CASSTRQNNEKLFF

j_call: TRBJ1-1
clone_size: NA
d_call: NA
v_call: TRBV7-9
cdr3_nt: TGTGCCAGCAGCTTAAGGTTACGGGGCACTGAAGCTTTCTTT
cdr3_aa: CASSLRLRGTEAFF

j_call: TRBJ2-7
clone_size: NA
d_call: NA
v_call: TRBV18
cdr3_nt: TGTGCCAGCTCGCCCGTGGAGGGAAAGTTGTACGAGCAGTACTTC
cdr3_aa: CASSPVEGKLYEQYF

j_call: TRBJ2-2
clone_size: few
d_call: TRBD2
v_call: TRBV6-5
cdr3_nt: TGTGCCAGCAGTTACGAACGGGACTATAACACCGGGGAGCTGTTTTTT
cdr3_aa: CASSYERDYNTGELFF

j_call: TRBJ2-7
clone_size: NA
d_call: TRBD1
v_call: TRBV7-9
cdr3_nt: TGTGCCAGCAGCTTCTGGACAGGGTTGGGCGAGCAGTACTTC
cdr3_aa: CASSFWTGLGEQYF

j_call: TRBJ2-1
clone_size: NA
d_call: TRBD2
v_call: TRBV5-1
cdr3_nt: TGCGCCAGCAGCTCCCGCGGGAGTCAAAGCAATGAGCAGTTCTTC
cdr3_aa: CASSSRGSQSNEQFF

j_call: TRBJ2-7
clone_size: NA
d_call: TRBD2
v_call: TRBV10-3
cdr3_nt: TGTGCCATCACCTCGGGACTAGACCTCAACGAGCAGTACTTC
cdr3_aa: CAITSGLDLNEQYF

j_call: TRBJ2-7
clone_size: few
d_call: NA
v_call: TRBV5-1
cdr3_nt: TGCGCCAGCAGCCAGGACAATTTCCGCGAGCAGTACTTC
cdr3_aa: CASSQDNFREQYF

j_call: TRBJ2-5
clone_size: NA
d_call: NA
v_call: TRBV7-9
cdr3_nt: TGTGCCAGCAGCCCCTTCCGGGACGGGGAGACCCAGTACTTC
cdr3_aa: CASSPFRDGETQYF

j_call: TRBJ1-5
clone_size: once
d_call: NA
v_call: TRBV28
cdr3_nt: TGTGCCAGCAGTCCCGGACACTCCGTTACTAATCAGCCCCAGCATTTT
cdr3_aa: CASSPGHSVTNQPQHF

j_call: TRBJ2-3
clone_size: NA
d_call: TRBD1
v_call: TRBV2
cdr3_nt: TGTGCCAGCAGGAGTGGGACAGCTCTTATTTACACAGATACGCAGTATTTT
cdr3_aa: CASRSGTALIYTDTQYF

j_call: TRBJ2-7
clone_size: NA
d_call: TRBD1
v_call: TRBV11-2
cdr3_nt: TGTGCCAGCAGCCGACAGGGAATATACGAGCAGTACTTC
cdr3_aa: CASSRQGIYEQYF

j_call: TRBJ2-4
clone_size: NA
d_call: TRBD1
v_call: TRBV9
cdr3_nt: TGTGCCAGCAGCGTTACAGGGGGCGCCTTAAACATTCAGTACTTC
cdr3_aa: CASSVTGGALNIQYF